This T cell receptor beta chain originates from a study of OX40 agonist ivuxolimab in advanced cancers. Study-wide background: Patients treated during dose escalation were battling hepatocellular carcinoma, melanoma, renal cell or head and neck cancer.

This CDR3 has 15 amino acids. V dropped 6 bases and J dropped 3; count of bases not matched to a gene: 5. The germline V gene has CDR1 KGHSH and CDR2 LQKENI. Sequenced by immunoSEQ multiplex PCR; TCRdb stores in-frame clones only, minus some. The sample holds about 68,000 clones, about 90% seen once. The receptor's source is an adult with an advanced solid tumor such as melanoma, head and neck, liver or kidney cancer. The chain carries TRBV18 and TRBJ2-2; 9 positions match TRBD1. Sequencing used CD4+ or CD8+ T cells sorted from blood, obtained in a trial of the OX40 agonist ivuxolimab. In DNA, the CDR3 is TGTGCCAGCTCTCCTCGGGACAGGGACACCGGGGAGCTGTTTTTT. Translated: CASSPRDRDTGELFF.